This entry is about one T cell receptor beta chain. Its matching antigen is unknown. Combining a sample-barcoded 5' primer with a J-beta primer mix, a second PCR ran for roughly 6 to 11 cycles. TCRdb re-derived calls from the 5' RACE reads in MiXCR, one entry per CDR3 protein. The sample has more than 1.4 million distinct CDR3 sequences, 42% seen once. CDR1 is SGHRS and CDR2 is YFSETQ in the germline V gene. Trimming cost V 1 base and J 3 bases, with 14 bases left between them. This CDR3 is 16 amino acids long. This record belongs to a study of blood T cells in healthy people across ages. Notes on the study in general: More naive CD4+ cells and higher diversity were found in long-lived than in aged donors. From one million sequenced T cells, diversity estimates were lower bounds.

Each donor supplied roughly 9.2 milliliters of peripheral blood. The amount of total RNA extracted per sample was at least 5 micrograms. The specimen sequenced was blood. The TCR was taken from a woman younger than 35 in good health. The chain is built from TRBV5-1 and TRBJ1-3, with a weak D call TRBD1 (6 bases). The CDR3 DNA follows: TGCGCCAGCAGCTTGCTTGGGGGCGCCGATGGAAACACCATATATTTT. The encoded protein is CASSLLGGADGNTIYF.